Following are 10 T cell receptor beta chains from one sample sequenced in a study of identical twins. Using its own MiXCR run on the 5' RACE reads, TCRdb lists one record per CDR3 protein. The sample lists approximately 500,000 distinct CDR3 sequences; 13% to 15% were seen once. This same sample was also part of a study on yellow fever vaccine responses in identical twins.

Sequenced material: CD4+ T cells sorted from blood. The receptors were gathered from a young woman in good health.

This clonotype was counted a few times. The chain combines TRBV12-3 or TRBV12-4 with TRBJ2-2; D is undetermined. This CDR3 has 15 amino acids. Trimming took 5 bases from V and 7 from J, leaving 17 bases between them. CDR3 nucleotides: TGTGCCAGCAGTGCCTCATGGCCCGACATCGGGGAGCTGTTTTTT. Translating it yields CASSASWPDIGELFF.

The chain is built from TRBV11-2 and TRBJ1-6, with 7 bases identical to TRBD1. Germline-derived CDR1 and CDR2 are SGHAT and FQNNGV. The CDR3 runs to 14 residues. V was clipped by 5 bases and J by 5 bases; unmatched bases: 3. The CDR3 nucleotides are TGTGCCAGCAGCGTCGGGACAGATAATTCACCCCTCCACTTT. It codes for CASSVGTDNSPLHF.

V and J are TRBV6-5 and TRBJ2-2; no reliable D call. The CDR3 spans 15 residues. Germline V gene data show CDR1 as MNHEY and CDR2 as SVGAGI. Trimming pared 8 bases from V and 5 bases from J, leaving 18 bases between. As DNA, the CDR3 is TGTGCCAGCTACAAATTGACCAAGGGAACCGGGGAGCTGTTTTTT. This encodes CASYKLTKGTGELFF.

This CDR3 reads CASSWGGLYAYEQYF. DNA of the CDR3: TGTGCCAGCAGTTGGGGCGGGCTATACGCCTACGAGCAGTACTTC. This chain links TRBV28 with TRBJ2-7, with D perhaps matching TRBD1 or TRBD2 (5 bases each). The CDR3 is made up of 15 amino acids. V was shortened by 4 bases and J by 2 bases, with 15 bases between the two germline ends. Germline V gene lookup returns CDR1 MDHEN and CDR2 SYDVKM. Drawing the rest from reference TRBV28 and TRBJ2-7, the complete variable domain is DVKVTQSSRYLVKRTGEKVFLECVQDMDHENMFWYRQDPGLGLRLIYFSYDVKMKEKGDIPEGYSVSREKKERFSLILESASTNQTSMYLCASSWGGLYAYEQYFGPGTRLTVT.

The chain has TRBV7-9 and TRBJ2-5; tentatively, D is TRBD1 (6 bases). The germline V gene has CDR1 SEHNR and CDR2 FQNEAQ (reference sequence). This CDR3 is 15 amino acids long. The V end was cut by 5 bases, the J end by 3 bases, with 16 bases between. The CDR3 is CASSVTGTNEETQYF. In DNA, the CDR3 is TGTGCCAGCAGCGTAACCGGGACAAACGAAGAGACCCAGTACTTC.

The CDR3 sequence is CSATGQGDWYEQYF. In DNA, the CDR3 is TGCAGTGCTACTGGGCAGGGGGATTGGTACGAGCAGTACTTC. The chain has TRBV20-1 and TRBJ2-7, with TRBD1 identical over 7 bases. The germline V gene has CDR1 DFQATT and CDR2 SNEGSKA (reference sequence). V shed 4 bases, J shed 4 bases, and the junction held 10 bases outside the gene matches. This CDR3 is 14 amino acids long.

This clonotype was seen a handful of times. The chain joins TRBV6-5 to TRBJ1-4, with D possibly being TRBD1 (6 bases). Per germline, CDR1 MNHEY and CDR2 SVGAGI. V lost 5 bases and J lost 4, with 11 bases in between. The CDR3 consists of 14 residues. CDR3 loop: CASSLQGFNEKLFF. The CDR3 DNA reads TGTGCCAGCAGTCTACAGGGATTTAATGAAAAACTGTTTTTT.

This clonotype was counted a few times. The chain is built from TRBV24-1 and TRBJ2-1; 11 nucleotides match TRBD2. J was trimmed by 3 bases and V by 1 base; bases with no gene match: 1. CDR1 is KGHDR, CDR2 SFDVKD, per germline. The CDR3 spans 16 residues. CDR3 sequence: CATSDFSGRDYNEQFF. The DNA of the CDR3 is TGTGCCACCAGTGATTTTAGCGGGAGGGACTACAATGAGCAGTTCTTC.

This clonotype was observed a handful of times. V usage is TRBV12-3 or TRBV12-4 and J usage is TRBJ2-5; 7 bases map to TRBD2. The ends lost 6 bases at V and 7 bases at J; junction bases unmatched: 11. The CDR3 sequence is 14 residues long. In DNA, the CDR3 is TGTGCCAGCAGCCTTGGGACTACCTCGTGGACCCAGTACTTC. It is translated as CASSLGTTSWTQYF.

The chain recombines TRBV3-1 with TRBJ2-1; 11 bases are shared with TRBD2. Trimming at V came to 4 bases and at J to 5 bases, leaving 7 bases not matched to a gene. Germline V lookup: CDR1 LGHDT, CDR2 YNNKEL (reference sequence). The CDR3 loop spans 16 amino acids. The CDR3 DNA reads as TGTGCCAGCAGCCGCCAGACTAGCGGGACTCACAATGAGCAGTTCTTC. It encodes CASSRQTSGTHNEQFF.